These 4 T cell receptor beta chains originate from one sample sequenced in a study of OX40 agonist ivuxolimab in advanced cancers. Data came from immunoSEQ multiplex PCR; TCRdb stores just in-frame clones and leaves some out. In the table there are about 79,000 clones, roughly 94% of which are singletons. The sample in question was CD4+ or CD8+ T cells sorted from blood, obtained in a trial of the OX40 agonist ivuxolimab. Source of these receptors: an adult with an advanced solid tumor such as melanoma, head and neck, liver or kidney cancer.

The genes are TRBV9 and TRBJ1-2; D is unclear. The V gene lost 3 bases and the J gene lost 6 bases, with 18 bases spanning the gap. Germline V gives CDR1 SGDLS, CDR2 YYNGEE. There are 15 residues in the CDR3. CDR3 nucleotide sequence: TGTGCCAGCAGCGACGAGTACGCAACCGGGGATGGCTACACCTTC. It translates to CASSDEYATGDGYTF.

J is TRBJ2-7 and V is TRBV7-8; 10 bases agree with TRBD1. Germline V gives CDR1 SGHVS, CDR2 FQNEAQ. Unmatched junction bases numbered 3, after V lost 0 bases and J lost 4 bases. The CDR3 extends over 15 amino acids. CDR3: CASSLAQGQGYEQYF. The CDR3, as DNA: TGTGCCAGCAGCTTAGCGCAGGGACAGGGGTACGAGCAGTACTTC.

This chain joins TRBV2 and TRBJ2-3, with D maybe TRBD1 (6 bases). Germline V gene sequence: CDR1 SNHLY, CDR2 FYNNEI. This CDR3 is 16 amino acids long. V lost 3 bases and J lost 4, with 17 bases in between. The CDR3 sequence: CASSDMGARSPDTQYF. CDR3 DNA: TGTGCCAGCAGTGATATGGGGGCTCGGTCACCAGATACGCAGTATTTT.

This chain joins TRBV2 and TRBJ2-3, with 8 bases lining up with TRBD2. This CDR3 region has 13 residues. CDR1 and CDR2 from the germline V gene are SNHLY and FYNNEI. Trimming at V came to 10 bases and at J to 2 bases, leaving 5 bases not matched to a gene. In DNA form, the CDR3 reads TGTGCCAACCAACTAGCGGACACAGATACGCAGTATTTT. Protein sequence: CANQLADTDTQYF. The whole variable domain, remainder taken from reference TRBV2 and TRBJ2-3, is EPEVTQTPSHQVTQMGQEVILRCVPISNHLYFYWYRQILGQKVEFLVSFYNNEISEKSEIFDDQFSVERPDGSNFTLKIRSTKLEDSAMYFCANQLADTDTQYFGPGTRLTVL.